This T cell receptor beta chain was documented in a study of CD8 T cells in ankylosing spondylitis. Germline V lookup: CDR1 SEHNR, CDR2 FQNEAQ (reference sequence). The CDR3 covers 15 residues. V was cut by 5 bases and J by 1 base, with 13 bases left in between. In its sample, this clonotype was seen many times. TCRdb re-analysed the 5' RACE reads in MiXCR, keeping a single row per CDR3 protein. This table has approximately 150,000 distinct CDR3 sequences, 30% to 40% appearing once. The sequence was collected from a male donor with ankylosing spondylitis. Sample: synovial fluid, either unsorted or a sorted T cell fraction (not recorded which). The V gene is TRBV7-9, the J gene TRBJ2-3, with D possibly TRBD2 on 5 matching bases. The CDR3 DNA sequence: TGTGCCAGCAGCCCCACCACAGCGGGCACAGATACGCAGTATTTT. Translating gives CASSPTTAGTDTQYF.